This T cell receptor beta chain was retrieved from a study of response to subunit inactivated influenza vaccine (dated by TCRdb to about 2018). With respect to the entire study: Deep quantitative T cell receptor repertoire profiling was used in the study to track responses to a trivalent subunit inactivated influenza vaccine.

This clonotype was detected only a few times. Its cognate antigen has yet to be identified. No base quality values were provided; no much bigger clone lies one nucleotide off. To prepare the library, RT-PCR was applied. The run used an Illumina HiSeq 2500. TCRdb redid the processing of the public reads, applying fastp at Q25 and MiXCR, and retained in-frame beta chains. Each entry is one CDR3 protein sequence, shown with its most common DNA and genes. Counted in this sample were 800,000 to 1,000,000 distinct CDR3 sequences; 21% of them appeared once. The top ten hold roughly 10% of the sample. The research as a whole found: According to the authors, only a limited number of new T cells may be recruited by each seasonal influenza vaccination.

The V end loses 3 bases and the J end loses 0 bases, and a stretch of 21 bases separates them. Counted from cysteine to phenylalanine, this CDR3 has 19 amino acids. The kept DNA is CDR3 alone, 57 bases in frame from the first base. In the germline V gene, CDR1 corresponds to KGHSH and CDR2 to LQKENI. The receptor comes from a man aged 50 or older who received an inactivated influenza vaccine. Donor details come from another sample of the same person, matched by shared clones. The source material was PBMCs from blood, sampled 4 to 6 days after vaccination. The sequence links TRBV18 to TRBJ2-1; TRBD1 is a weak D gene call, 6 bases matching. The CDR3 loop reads CASSPQSYRVSSSYNEQFF. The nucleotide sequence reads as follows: TGTGCCAGCTCACCGCAATCCTACAGGGTGTCGAGCTCCTACAATGAGCAGTTCTTC.